A single sample is the source of the 15 T cell receptor beta chains below, sequenced in a study of T cell responses to AZD1222 COVID-19 vaccine. Profiling relied on immunoSEQ multiplex PCR, and the TCRdb table lists in-frame clones only, not all of them. The sample records fewer than 150,000 clones, about nine tenths being singletons. Source: peripheral blood, taken on day 0 of AZD1222 vaccination. Source of these receptors: an adult in good health.

This clone was seen a handful of times. The chain uses TRBV29-1 and TRBJ1-1; D uncertain. Trimming removed 7 bases at V and 3 bases at J, with 12 bases between. The CDR3 runs 12 residues. Germline CDR1 is SQVTM and CDR2 is ANQGSEA. CDR3 sequence: CSATPHDTEAFF. DNA of the CDR3: TGCAGCGCTACCCCGCATGACACTGAAGCTTTCTTT.

J is TRBJ1-4 and V is TRBV30; 10 bases agree with TRBD1. CDR1 GTSNPN and CDR2 SVGIG come from the germline V gene (reference sequence). After removal of 0 bases from V and 3 bases from J, the junction contained 10 bases not matched to a gene. The CDR3 has 18 residues. Written as DNA, the CDR3 is TGTGCCTGGAGTGTAACCCGGGACAGGGGTGGTTCTAATGAAAAACTGTTTTTT. Residues: CAWSVTRDRGGSNEKLFF.

V and J are TRBV15 and TRBJ1-2; weak D call: TRBD1 (6 bases). The CDR3 totals 13 residues. Germline V gene sequence: CDR1 LNHNV, CDR2 YYDKDF (reference sequence). Trimming cost V 3 bases and J 6 bases, with 11 bases left between them. In DNA, the CDR3 is TGTGCCACCAGCAGTAGGGGGTTTCATGGCTACACCTTC. Translation: CATSSRGFHGYTF.

The chain carries TRBV6-5 and TRBJ2-7; no clear D gene. V was trimmed by 10 bases and J by 2 bases, leaving 9 bases between them. CDR1 and CDR2 (germline): MNHEY, SVGAGI. The CDR3 has 11 amino acids. This CDR3 reads CATRRAYEQYF. The DNA for the CDR3 is TGTGCCACACGAAGGGCCTACGAGCAGTACTTC.

The chain recombines TRBV29-1 with TRBJ1-1, with TRBD1 matching over 7 bases. Germline CDR1 reads SQVTM; CDR2 reads ANQGSEA. The V segment lost 4 bases and the J segment 4 bases; nucleotides outside the gene matches: 18. This CDR3 has 17 amino acids. CDR3 region: CSVVVFGQGVYSTEAFF. DNA for the CDR3: TGCAGCGTTGTGGTATTCGGGCAGGGGGTTTACTCCACTGAAGCTTTCTTT.

The chain is built from TRBV2 and TRBJ1-5; maybe TRBD1 (5 bases). CDR1 is SNHLY, CDR2 FYNNEI, per germline. Trimming removed 6 bases from V and 6 bases from J, with 9 bases in between. The CDR3 covers 12 residues. The CDR3 DNA is TGTGCCAGCAGCTCTGGGGGTCAGCCCCAGCATTTT. Translating gives CASSSGGQPQHF. The variable domain in full, with the rest retrieved from reference TRBV2 and TRBJ1-5, is EPEVTQTPSHQVTQMGQEVILRCVPISNHLYFYWYRQILGQKVEFLVSFYNNEISEKSEIFDDQFSVERPDGSNFTLKIRSTKLEDSAMYFCASSSGGQPQHFGDGTRLSIL.

The chain has TRBV5-1 and TRBJ1-1; TRBD1 might be the D (6 bases). CDR1 is SGHRS and CDR2 is YFSETQ in the germline V gene. The CDR3 runs 15 residues. The ends were cut back, 0 bases at V and 4 bases at J, with 13 bases in the middle. The CDR3 region has the DNA TGCGCCAGCAGCTTGGAAGACAGGACGGGCACTGAAGCTTTCTTT. This codes for CASSLEDRTGTEAFF. The full variable domain, rest sourced from reference TRBV5-1 and TRBJ1-1, is KAGVTQTPRYLIKTRGQQVTLSCSPISGHRSVSWYQQTPGQGLQFLFEYFSETQRNKGNFPGRFSGRQFSNSRSEMNVSTLELGDSALYLCASSLEDRTGTEAFFGQGTRLTVV.

In DNA form, the CDR3 reads TGTGCCAGTAGTTCCCCGGGGGTCTATGGCTACACCTTC. Translation: CASSSPGVYGYTF. This sequence joins TRBV19 and TRBJ1-2; maybe TRBD1 (5 bases). This CDR3 has 13 residues. The ends were cut back, 5 bases at V and 4 bases at J, with 11 bases in the middle. Germline CDR1 and CDR2: LNHDA and SQIVND (reference sequence).

V and J are TRBV7-2 and TRBJ2-1; D gene unclear. V was shortened by 5 bases and J by 2 bases, with 10 bases between the two germline ends. Germline CDR1 reads SGHTA; CDR2 reads FQGNSA. This CDR3 spans 14 amino acids. The CDR3 DNA reads as TGTGCCAGCAGCCCCCCGGGTACCTACAATGAGCAGTTCTTC. This codes for CASSPPGTYNEQFF.

The V and J genes are TRBV2 and TRBJ1-3, with D perhaps matching TRBD1 (5 bases). The V gene's germline CDR1 is SNHLY and CDR2 FYNNEI. Trimming shortened V by 7 bases and J by 4 bases, and 14 bases separated the two germline ends. The CDR3 contains 14 residues. The CDR3 sequence: CASIQDSYGNTIYF. In nucleotides, the CDR3 is TGTGCCAGCATACAAGACAGCTACGGAAACACCATATATTTT.

V usage is TRBV7-9 and J usage is TRBJ1-1, with D perhaps matching TRBD1 (5 bases). From germline, CDR1 is SEHNR and CDR2 FQNEAQ (reference sequence). The CDR3 contains 11 residues. V lost 1 base and J lost 8, with 5 bases in between. The CDR3 loop is CASSLGTEAFF. CDR3 nucleotides: TGTGCCAGCAGCTTAGGGACAGAAGCTTTCTTT.

This CDR3 reads CASSRYQTYEQYF. The DNA of the CDR3 is TGTGCCAGCAGTCGGTATCAGACCTACGAGCAGTACTTC. The gene calls are TRBV12-3 or TRBV12-4 and TRBJ2-7; D is ambiguous. CDR3 length: 13 residues. V lost 5 bases and J 2 bases, leaving 10 bases between the germline ends.

The chain joins TRBV7-8 to TRBJ1-2, with D unclear. This CDR3 has 13 residues. Trimming removed 5 bases from V and 2 bases from J, with 9 bases in between. Germline CDR1 is SGHVS and CDR2 is FQNEAQ. DNA for the CDR3: TGTGCCAGCAGCCACACAGCCAACTATGGCTACACCTTC. Protein: CASSHTANYGYTF.

V gene TRBV6-4 combines with J gene TRBJ2-4; TRBD2 is a possible D gene (6 bases). The germline V gene encodes CDR1 MRHNA and CDR2 SNTAGT. The CDR3 loop spans 12 amino acids. Trimming left V 3 bases short and J 8 bases short, with 8 bases between. The CDR3 spells CASSDGGYIQYF. The DNA of the CDR3 is TGTGCCAGCAGTGATGGGGGGTACATTCAGTACTTC.

The chain carries TRBV5-4 and TRBJ1-4; D might be TRBD1 (6 bases). V shed 2 bases and J shed 5 bases, with 10 bases lying between them. Germline V gene lookup returns CDR1 SGHNT and CDR2 YYREEE (reference sequence). The CDR3 covers 14 residues. The chain's CDR3 is CASSFDRNNEKLFF. The CDR3, as DNA: TGTGCCAGCAGCTTCGACAGGAACAATGAAAAACTGTTTTTT.